This T cell receptor beta chain was profiled in a study of regulatory T cells in long-lasting Graves disease. The authors built TCR beta libraries using iRepertoire HTBI primers and Arm-PCR of CDR3 regions. TCRdb ran MiXCR on the multiplex PCR reads and lists one entry per CDR3 protein. This table holds about 500,000 distinct CDR3 sequences, 15% to 20% found once. Time point given: newly diagnosed GD, antithyroid drugs for less than 3 months. Extracted PBMC RNA gave rise to the TCR library. This clonotype has more than one count but fewer than ten. V was trimmed by 3 bases and J by 0 bases, leaving 10 bases between them. The CDR3 sequence is 15 residues long. CDR1 SGDLS and CDR2 YYNGEE come from the germline V gene. The data also belong to a second study, concerning T cells in Graves' hyperthyroidism and ophthalmopathy.

The chain employs TRBV9 and TRBJ1-3; D unclear. Sequencing was performed on peripheral blood mononuclear cells (PBMCs), taken at new diagnosis, from a patient treated with antithyroid drugs. The source of this sequence is a man aged 40-49 years with Graves disease. The CDR3 DNA is TGTGCCAGCAGCGCCTCGACTGACTCTGGAAACACCATATATTTT. The encoded protein is CASSASTDSGNTIYF.